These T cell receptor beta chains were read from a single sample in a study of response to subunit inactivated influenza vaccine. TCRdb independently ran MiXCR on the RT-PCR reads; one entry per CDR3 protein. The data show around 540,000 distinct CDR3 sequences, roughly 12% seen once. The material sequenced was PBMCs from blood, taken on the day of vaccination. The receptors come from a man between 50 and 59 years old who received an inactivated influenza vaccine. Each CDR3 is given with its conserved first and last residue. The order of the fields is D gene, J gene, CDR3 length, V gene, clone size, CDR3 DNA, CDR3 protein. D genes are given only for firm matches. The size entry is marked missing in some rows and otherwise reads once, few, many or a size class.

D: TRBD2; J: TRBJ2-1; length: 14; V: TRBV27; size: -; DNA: TGTGCCAGCAGTGGACTAGGCAATTACAATGAGCAGTTCTTC; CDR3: CASSGLGNYNEQFF
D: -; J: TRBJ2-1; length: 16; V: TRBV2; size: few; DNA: TGTGCCAGTAGCCCTATGGGCACCTGGTCCTACAATGAGCAGTTCTTC; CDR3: CASSPMGTWSYNEQFF
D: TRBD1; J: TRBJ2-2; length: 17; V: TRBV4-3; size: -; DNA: TGCGCCAGCAGCCGTAGAACAGGGGTCGCCAACACCGGGGAGCTGTTTTTT; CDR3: CASSRRTGVANTGELFF
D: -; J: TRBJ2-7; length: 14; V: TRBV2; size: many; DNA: TGTGCCAGCAGTGAAGCGCCGGACTCCTACGAGCAGTACTTC; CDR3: CASSEAPDSYEQYF
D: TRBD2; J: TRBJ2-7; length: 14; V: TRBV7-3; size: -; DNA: TGTGCCAGCAGCTTAGGGGGGGGTCGCGGCGAGCAGTACTTC; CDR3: CASSLGGGRGEQYF
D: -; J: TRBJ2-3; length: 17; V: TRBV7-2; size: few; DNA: TGTGCCAGCAGCTTACCCATCCGGACTAAAAGCACAGATACGCAGTATTTT; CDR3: CASSLPIRTKSTDTQYF
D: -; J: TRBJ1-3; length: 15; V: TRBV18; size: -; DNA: TGTGCCAGCTCACCGCAGGGAGGTCTCGGAAACACCATATATTTT; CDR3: CASSPQGGLGNTIYF
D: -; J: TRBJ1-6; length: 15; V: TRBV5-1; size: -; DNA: TGCGCCAGCACCGTCGGACATCTGGTCGGGTCACCCCTCCACTTT; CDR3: CASTVGHLVGSPLHF
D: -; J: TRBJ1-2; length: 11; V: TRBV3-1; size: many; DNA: TGTGCCAGCAGCTCCGTCTATGGCTACACCTTC; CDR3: CASSSVYGYTF
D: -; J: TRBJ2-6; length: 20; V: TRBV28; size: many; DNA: TGTGCCAGCAGTTTACTAGCGAGTAATACTAAACTCTCTGGGGCCAACGTCCTGACTTTC; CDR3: CASSLLASNTKLSGANVLTF
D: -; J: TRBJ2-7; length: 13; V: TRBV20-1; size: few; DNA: TGCAGTGCCCTACCAACCGGGGCCTACGAGCAGTACTTC; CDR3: CSALPTGAYEQYF
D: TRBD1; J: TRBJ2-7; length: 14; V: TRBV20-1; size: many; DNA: TGCAGTGCTCCTGCCCGGACAGGGTCCTACGAGCAGTACTTC; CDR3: CSAPARTGSYEQYF
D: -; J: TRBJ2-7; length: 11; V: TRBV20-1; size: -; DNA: TGCAGTGCTAGATGGAAGAGCGAGCAGTACTTC; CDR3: CSARWKSEQYF
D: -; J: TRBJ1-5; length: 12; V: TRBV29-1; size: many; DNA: TGCAGCGTTGGACGGAGTAACGAGCCCCAGCATTTT; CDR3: CSVGRSNEPQHF
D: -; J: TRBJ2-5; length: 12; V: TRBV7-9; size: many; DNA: TGTGCCAGCAGCTCTGGGTTCGGGACCCAGTACTTC; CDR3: CASSSGFGTQYF
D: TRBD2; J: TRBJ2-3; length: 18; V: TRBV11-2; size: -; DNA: TGTGCCAGCAGACCCCGGACTAGCGGGAGCGCCGCCGCAGATACGCAGTATTTT; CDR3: CASRPRTSGSAAADTQYF
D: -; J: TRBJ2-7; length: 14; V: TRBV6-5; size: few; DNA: TGTGCCAGCAGTTACTCGTCAGCAGGGCCCGAGCAGTACTTC; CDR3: CASSYSSAGPEQYF
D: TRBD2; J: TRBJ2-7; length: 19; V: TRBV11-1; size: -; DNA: TGTGCCAGCAGCTTAGTTGGGGGGCTAGCGGGAAGAAACTCCTACGAGCAGTACTTC; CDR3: CASSLVGGLAGRNSYEQYF
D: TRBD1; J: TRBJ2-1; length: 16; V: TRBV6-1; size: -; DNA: TGTGCCAGCAGTGGGCCCGGGACAGGGAGTATCAATGAGCAGTTCTTC; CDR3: CASSGPGTGSINEQFF
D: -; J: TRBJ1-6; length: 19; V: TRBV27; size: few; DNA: TGTGCCAGCAGTTTATCCCTCGGGACCCCGAGCTCCTATAATTCACCCCTCCACTTT; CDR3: CASSLSLGTPSSYNSPLHF
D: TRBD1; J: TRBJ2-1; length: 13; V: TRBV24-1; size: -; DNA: TGTGCCACCAGTGACTGGACAGGTAGAGGGCAGTTCTTC; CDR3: CATSDWTGRGQFF
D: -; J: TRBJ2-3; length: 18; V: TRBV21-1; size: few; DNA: TGTGCCAGCAGCAAAGCGCTTTCTGGGAAAACTAGCACAGATACGCAGTATTTT; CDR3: CASSKALSGKTSTDTQYF
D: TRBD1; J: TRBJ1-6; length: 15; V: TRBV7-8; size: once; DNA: TGTGCCAGCAGCTTTCTCCGGGACAGGGATTCACCCCTCCACTTT; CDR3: CASSFLRDRDSPLHF
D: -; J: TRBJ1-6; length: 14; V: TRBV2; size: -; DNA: TGTGCCAGCAGTGACGGAGGCCCGAATTCACCCCTCCACTTT; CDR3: CASSDGGPNSPLHF
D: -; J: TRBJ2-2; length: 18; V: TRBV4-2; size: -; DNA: TGTGCCAGCAGCCAAGAGGGGGCTTCGGCCGCAAACACCGGGGAGCTGTTTTTT; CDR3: CASSQEGASAANTGELFF
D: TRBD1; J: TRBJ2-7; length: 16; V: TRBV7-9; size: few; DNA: TGTGCCAGCAGCCACCGCCTTGGACAGGGGGCGGGGGAGCAGTACTTC; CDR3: CASSHRLGQGAGEQYF
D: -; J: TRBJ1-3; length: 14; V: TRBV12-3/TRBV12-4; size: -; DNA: TGTGCCAGCAGACCAACAGGGTCTGGAAACACCATATATTTT; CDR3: CASRPTGSGNTIYF
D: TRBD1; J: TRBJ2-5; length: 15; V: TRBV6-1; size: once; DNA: TGTGCCAGCTCTGTTAACTTAGGGGGCGGGGAGACCCAGTACTTC; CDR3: CASSVNLGGGETQYF
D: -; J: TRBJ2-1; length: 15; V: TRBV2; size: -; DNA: TGTGCCAGCACCTTCTCCAGGTCATCCTACAATGAGCAGTTCTTC; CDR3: CASTFSRSSYNEQFF
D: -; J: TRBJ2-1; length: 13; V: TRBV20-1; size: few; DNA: TGCAGTGCTAGAGATGAGCAAACCAATGAGCAGTTCTTC; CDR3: CSARDEQTNEQFF
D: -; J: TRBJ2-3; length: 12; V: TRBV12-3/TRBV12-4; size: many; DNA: TGTGCCAGCAGCTTAAGGGCAGATACGCAGTATTTT; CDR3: CASSLRADTQYF
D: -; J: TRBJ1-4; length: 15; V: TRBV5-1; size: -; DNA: TGCGCCAGCAGCTCTCAGGGCGCAACTAATGAAAAACTGTTTTTT; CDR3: CASSSQGATNEKLFF
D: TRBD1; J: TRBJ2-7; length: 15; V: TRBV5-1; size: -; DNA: TGCGCCAGCAGCTTGGCGACAGGGGCTTTCGGCGAGCAGTACTTC; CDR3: CASSLATGAFGEQYF
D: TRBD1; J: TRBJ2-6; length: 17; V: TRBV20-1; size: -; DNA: TGCAGTGCTAGAGAGGACAGGCTGATAACTGGGGCCAACGTCCTGACTTTC; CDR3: CSAREDRLITGANVLTF